This TCR beta chain was found in a study of cytomegalovirus exposure and HLA in healthy donors. With regard to this clone: No antigen is known for it. Other nucleotide sequences in the sample specify the same CDR3.

The CDR3 covers 14 residues. Germline V lookup: CDR1 SGHAT, CDR2 FQNNGV. V lost 6 bases to trimming and J lost 8 bases; unmatched junction nucleotides: 12. Amplification used 60 Vbeta primers and 13 Jbeta primers. TCRdb keeps only in-frame clones here, not all; method: immunoSEQ multiplex PCR. The repertoire includes about 190,000 clones, 74% of them detected once, and less than 4% sits in the top ten. Study results and caveats: TCR beta V- and J-gene trimming, according to a later analysis, was linked to a missense DCLRE1C variant.

The sequencing input was PBMCs. This chain uses TRBV11-2 with TRBJ1-1, with 7 positions matching TRBD1. This clonotype originated in a woman aged 25 to 39 in good health and CMV-seropositive. Written as DNA, the CDR3 is TGTGCCAGCAGACCTATCACAGGGGACCCCGAAGCTTTCTTT. Translation gives CASRPITGDPEAFF.